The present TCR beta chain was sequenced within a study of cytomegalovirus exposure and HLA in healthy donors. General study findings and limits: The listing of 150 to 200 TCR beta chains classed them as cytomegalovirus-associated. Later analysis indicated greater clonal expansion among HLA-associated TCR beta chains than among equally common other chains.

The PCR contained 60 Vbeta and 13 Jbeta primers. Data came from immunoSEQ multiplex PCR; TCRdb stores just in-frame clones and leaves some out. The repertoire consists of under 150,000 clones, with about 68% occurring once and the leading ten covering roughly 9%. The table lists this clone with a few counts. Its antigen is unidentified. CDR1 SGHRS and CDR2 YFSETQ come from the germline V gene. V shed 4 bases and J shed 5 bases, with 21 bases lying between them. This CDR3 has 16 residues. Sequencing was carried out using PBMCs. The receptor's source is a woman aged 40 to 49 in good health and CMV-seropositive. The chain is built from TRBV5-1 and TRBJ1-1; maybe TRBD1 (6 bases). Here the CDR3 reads CASSRNPGQQITEAFF. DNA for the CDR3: TGCGCCAGCAGCCGCAACCCAGGACAGCAAATTACTGAAGCTTTCTTT.